The source of this T cell receptor (beta chain) is a study of cytomegalovirus exposure and HLA in healthy donors. Study in general: Drawn from HLA-typed donors, tens of millions of unique TCRs were held in an early data release. Study-wide results and limits: Per a later analysis, HLA-associated TCR beta chains showed more clonal expansion than other, equally common TCR beta chains. Segments of the TCR beta V type were, in most cases, productive about 87% or about 30% of the time in an earlier analysis.

To note about this clone: Antigen: not known.

Vbeta (60) and Jbeta (13) primers were used in the PCR. Measured with immunoSEQ multiplex PCR; TCRdb has only the in-frame clones, and not every one. The sample gives 120,000 to 150,000 clones, about four fifths of which show up once; roughly 4% is in the top ten. The V gene's germline CDR1 is LNHDA and CDR2 SQIVND (reference sequence). This CDR3 region has 14 residues. The V gene end was trimmed by 1 base and the J gene end by 7 bases; junction bases not matched to a gene: 6. This chain joins TRBV19 and TRBJ1-2; 7 bases are shared with TRBD1. The clonotype originates from a woman aged 35 to 49 in good health and CMV-seropositive. The sequenced sample was PBMCs. As DNA, the CDR3 is TGTGCCAGTAGTATAGGACAGGGTCAACGTGGCTACACCTTC. This sequence encodes CASSIGQGQRGYTF.